The 8 T cell receptor beta chains in this list originate from one sample, sequenced in a study of T cells in Graves' hyperthyroidism and ophthalmopathy. Amplification of TCR beta CDR3 regions was performed using RNA transcripts as template. The HTBI primer set drove a first-round RT-PCR of the TCR CDR3. Each CDR3 protein gets one entry after TCRdb re-called the multiplex PCR reads with MiXCR. The table includes 200,000 to 300,000 distinct CDR3 sequences, roughly 17% detected once. The sequencing input was blood. The receptors derive from a woman aged 18-29 years with Graves' ophthalmopathy.

This clonotype was seen ten or more times. The rearrangement uses TRBV27 and TRBJ2-5; D is perhaps TRBD1 (5 bases). The V end was cut by 3 bases, the J end by 5 bases, with 10 bases between. Germline lookup yields CDR1 MNHEY and CDR2 SMNVEV (reference sequence). This CDR3 region has 13 residues. For the CDR3, the DNA is TGTGCCAGCAGTTTTTGGCAGGGCGAGACCCAGTACTTC. Translated: CASSFWQGETQYF.

The rearrangement joins TRBV12-3 or TRBV12-4 to TRBJ2-7; TRBD1 agrees at 9 bases. J gave up 6 bases and V 6 bases, and 6 bases lay outside the gene matches. The CDR3 spans 13 residues. CDR3 DNA: TGTGCCAGCAGAACCGGGACAGGGTCCGAGCAGTACTTC. This translates into CASRTGTGSEQYF.

At least ten counts were recorded for this clonotype. The V gene is TRBV15, the J gene TRBJ2-7; possibly TRBD1 for D (6 bases). This CDR3 spans 15 amino acids. The germline CDR1 and CDR2 sequences are LNHNV and YYDKDF (reference sequence). V was trimmed by 5 bases and J by 0 bases, leaving 14 bases between them. The DNA of the CDR3 is TGTGCCACCAGCCTCTATTCGACAGGCTCCTACGAGCAGTACTTC. It encodes CATSLYSTGSYEQYF.

This clonotype was counted many times. The J gene is TRBJ2-5, the V gene TRBV24-1, with a weak D call TRBD2 (6 bases). Germline lookup yields CDR1 KGHDR and CDR2 SFDVKD. This CDR3 contains 16 residues. Trimming took off 3 bases at V and 0 bases at J, with 13 bases between the two ends. DNA of the CDR3: TGTGCCACCAGTGATAGGAGGGCCGAGTACCAAGAGACCCAGTACTTC. Translation: CATSDRRAEYQETQYF.

The chain couples TRBV28 to TRBJ1-1; 10 bases are a match to TRBD1. Germline V gene lookup returns CDR1 MDHEN and CDR2 SYDVKM. The CDR3 is 16 residues long. V was pared by 4 bases and J by 4 bases, with 9 bases of the junction left unmatched. The CDR3 DNA is TGTGCCAGCAGTTCTCTCGGGACAGGGGTTACCACTGAAGCTTTCTTT. Translated: CASSSLGTGVTTEAFF.

This clonotype was seen a few times. Just one base apart from a much larger clone, this may be a read error. This chain joins TRBV15 and TRBJ2-7; D possibly corresponds to TRBD1 (6 bases). The CDR3 consists of 12 residues. The germline V gene has CDR1 LNHNV and CDR2 YYDKDF (reference sequence). In DNA, the CDR3 is TGTGCCACCGGCAGCGACAGGTACGAGCAGTACTTC. This sequence encodes CATGSDRYEQYF.

This clonotype appeared many times. V and J are TRBV6-2 or TRBV6-3 and TRBJ2-7; D not resolved. Trimming shortened V by 2 bases and J by 5 bases, and 13 bases separated the two germline ends. The CDR3 sequence is 14 residues long. Germline V lookup: CDR1 MNHEY, CDR2 SVGEGT. Here the CDR3 reads CASSYDRRSHEQYF. CDR3 sequence (DNA): TGTGCCAGCAGTTACGACCGACGGTCCCACGAGCAGTACTTC.

This clonotype was found many times. The chain couples TRBV2 to TRBJ2-4, with 11 bases identical to TRBD2. V trimming: 6 bases; J trimming: 8 bases; junction bases outside the gene matches: 6. Germline assignment: CDR1 SNHLY and CDR2 FYNNEI. The CDR3 is 14 residues long. For the CDR3, the DNA is TGTGCCAGCAGCGCACTAGCGGGGGCAGACATTCAGTACTTC. It specifies CASSALAGADIQYF.